A selection of T cell receptor beta chains follows, all from one sample in a study of response to subunit inactivated influenza vaccine. Using its own MiXCR run on the RT-PCR reads, TCRdb lists one record per CDR3 protein. The sample shows 650,000 to 800,000 distinct CDR3 sequences, less than 20% of them seen only once. The sample consisted of PBMCs from blood, taken 4 to 6 days after vaccination. These receptors came from a man between 50 and 59 years old who received an inactivated influenza vaccine. Each CDR3 is given with its conserved first and last residue. The D gene is left open where the match is weak. Part of the rows lack a size; the others show once, few, many or a class for expanded clones.

TRBJ1-1 | - | - | TRBV7-2 | TGTGCCAGCAGCTTAAGTCGGTCAGGGTTGAACACTGAAGCTTTCTTT | CASSLSRSGLNTEAFF
TRBJ2-7 | - | - | TRBV4-3 | TGCGCCAGCAGCCAATATGAGGGGACCTACGAGCAGTACTTC | CASSQYEGTYEQYF
TRBJ1-5 | - | few | TRBV7-2 | TGTGCCAGCAGCTTAGGATTGATACAGAATAGCAATCAGCCCCAGCATTTT | CASSLGLIQNSNQPQHF
TRBJ2-3 | TRBD1 | - | TRBV12-3/TRBV12-4 | TGTGCCAGCAGTTTTAGGACAGGGGGACCTAGCACAGATACGCAGTATTTT | CASSFRTGGPSTDTQYF
TRBJ2-3 | TRBD2 | - | TRBV5-5 | TGTGCCAGCAGCTTCGGTAGCGGGGGGCACTCCCCAGATACGCAGTATTTT | CASSFGSGGHSPDTQYF
TRBJ2-3 | - | - | TRBV10-3 | TGTGCCATCAGTGTCCACCGGGGGACAATCACAGATACGCAGTATTTT | CAISVHRGTITDTQYF
TRBJ2-3 | - | - | TRBV11-2 | TGTGCCAGCAGCTTAGCCCAGGCAGGGGCGCGTGATACGCAGTATTTT | CASSLAQAGARDTQYF
TRBJ2-1 | - | - | TRBV20-1 | TGCAGTGCTAGAGATCTGGGGTGGGAGCAGTTCTTC | CSARDLGWEQFF
TRBJ1-6 | - | few | TRBV6-1 | TGTGCCAGCCGCCCGACCGGTGACTCCTATAATTCACCCCTCCACTTT | CASRPTGDSYNSPLHF
TRBJ2-7 | - | - | TRBV5-1 | TGCGCCAGCTCCCACCAGGCGACCGGGGACGAGCAGTACTTC | CASSHQATGDEQYF
TRBJ1-1 | TRBD1 | - | TRBV6-1 | TGTGCCAGCAGTACCCGGGACAGTTACACTGAAGCTTTCTTT | CASSTRDSYTEAFF